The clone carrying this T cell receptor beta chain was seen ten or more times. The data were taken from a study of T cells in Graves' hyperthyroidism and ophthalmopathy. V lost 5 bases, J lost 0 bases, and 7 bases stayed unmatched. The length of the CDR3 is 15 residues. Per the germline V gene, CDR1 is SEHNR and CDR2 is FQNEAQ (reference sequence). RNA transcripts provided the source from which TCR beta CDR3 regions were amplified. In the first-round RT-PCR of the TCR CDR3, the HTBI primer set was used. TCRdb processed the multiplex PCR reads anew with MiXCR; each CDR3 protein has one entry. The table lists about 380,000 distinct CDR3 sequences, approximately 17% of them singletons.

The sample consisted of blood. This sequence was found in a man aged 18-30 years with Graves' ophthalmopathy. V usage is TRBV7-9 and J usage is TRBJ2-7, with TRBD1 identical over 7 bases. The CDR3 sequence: CASSPPGQSSYEQYF. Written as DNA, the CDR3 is TGTGCCAGCAGCCCTCCGGGACAGAGCTCCTACGAGCAGTACTTC.